This T cell receptor beta chain was identified during a study of blood T cells in healthy people across ages. Study-wide points: Unknown CMV status may confound age-related changes in expanded clones.

A second PCR of about 7 to 11 cycles used a sample-barcoded 5' primer and a J-beta primer mix. A template-switch adaptor that had 12 random nucleotides put a tag on each cDNA molecule. TCRdb re-called the 5' RACE reads through MiXCR, storing one row per CDR3 protein. The sample carries some 670,000 distinct CDR3 sequences, approximately 52% recorded once. In the case of this clonotype: Its cognate antigen is unknown.

Material for sequencing was blood. The receptor was isolated from a woman aged 80 or over in good health.

The CDR3 reads CASRRQGGVSYEQYF. CDR3 in DNA: TGTGCCAGCCGAAGACAGGGAGGGGTCTCCTACGAGCAGTACTTC. The chain is built from TRBV28 and TRBJ2-7, with D perhaps assigned TRBD1 or TRBD2 (7 bases each). Germline loops: CDR1 MDHEN, CDR2 SYDVKM. The CDR3 contains 15 residues. The germline V and J ends were trimmed by 8 bases and 0 bases, with 17 bases remaining between them.